Listed here is a single T cell receptor beta chain. Antigen specificity is unknown. A far larger clone is a single base away, which makes a read error likely. Clones were sequenced by immunoSEQ multiplex PCR, and TCRdb holds only the in-frame ones, with some missing. Of hundreds of clones in the sample, approximately 26% are singletons; the top ten hold roughly 60%. This sample is part of a study of T cells in narcolepsy. Germline CDR1 is LGHNA and CDR2 is YNFKEQ. The CDR3 length is 14 residues. The receptor comes from a human donor with narcolepsy. Input material: cultured CD8+ T cells from cerebrospinal fluid. The genes are TRBV4-2 and TRBJ2-2; the D gene is possibly TRBD2 (5 bases). In nucleotides, the CDR3 is TGTGCCAGCAGCGAAGGGTTGAACACCGGGGAGCGGTTTTTT. Encoded protein: CASSEGLNTGERFF.